What follows are 17 T cell receptor beta chains derived from one specimen sequenced in a study of spatial heterogeneity in lung cancer. Using its own MiXCR run on the 5' RACE reads, TCRdb lists one record per CDR3 protein. The sample has tens of thousands of distinct CDR3 sequences, 5% to 5.5% seen once. Time point specified: sample taken at primary tumor resection. The specimen was PBMCs, collected at surgery. The receptors here all came from a female donor with early-stage non-small cell lung cancer.

This clonotype was detected ten times or more. The CDR3 DNA follows: TGTGCCAGCAGTTACTACACAGGGTTGGACTATGGCTACACCTTC. This gives the protein CASSYYTGLDYGYTF. V is TRBV6-2 or TRBV6-3 and J is TRBJ1-2, with D possibly matching TRBD1 (6 bases). Germline V gene sequence: CDR1 MNHEY, CDR2 SVGEGT. This CDR3 contains 15 residues. The V and J ends lost 1 base and 3 bases respectively, with 12 bases between them.

This clonotype was detected a few times. The rearrangement uses TRBV6-5 and TRBJ1-2; weak D call: TRBD1 (5 bases). CDR3 size: 13 residues. V lost 11 bases and J lost 8, with 21 bases in between. Germline V gene sequence: CDR1 MNHEY, CDR2 SVGAGI. The CDR3 DNA is TGTGCCGCCCGGGCGGCAGGGCCGCGGGGCTACACCTTC. Translated, it gives CAARAAGPRGYTF.

The sample holds many counts of this clonotype. The genes are TRBV28 and TRBJ1-6; 10 nucleotides align to TRBD1. This CDR3 has 18 residues. V dropped 5 bases and J dropped 9; count of bases not matched to a gene: 16. Germline CDR1 reads MDHEN; CDR2 reads SYDVKM. This CDR3 reads CASSLTVRDRGLGSPLHF. CDR3 nucleotides: TGTGCCAGCAGTCTAACGGTCCGGGACAGGGGTCTGGGTTCACCCCTCCACTTT.

In its sample, this clonotype was seen many times. This sequence joins TRBV28 and TRBJ2-3; 13 bases match TRBD2. J lost 4 bases, V lost 6 bases, and 7 bases had no gene match. The CDR3 extends over 16 amino acids. The V gene's germline CDR1 is MDHEN and CDR2 SYDVKM. This CDR3 reads CASSTTSGGAPDTQYF. DNA for the CDR3: TGTGCCAGCAGCACTACTAGCGGGGGGGCCCCAGATACGCAGTATTTT.

The chain combines TRBV10-3 with TRBJ1-2, with unresolved D. CDR3 length: 13 amino acids. Deletions cut 2 bases from V and 8 bases from J, with 12 bases between. The V gene's germline CDR1 is ENHRY and CDR2 SYGVKD. CDR3 residues: CAISEEGLRGYTF. The CDR3 DNA follows: TGTGCCATCAGTGAGGAAGGGTTGAGGGGCTACACCTTC.

In this sample, this clonotype turned up many times. J is TRBJ1-5 and V is TRBV4-2; no clear D. Trimming took 0 bases from V and 4 from J, leaving 10 bases between them. CDR1 LGHNA and CDR2 YNFKEQ come from the germline V gene. This CDR3 spans 15 amino acids. The CDR3 protein is CASSQEGGQNQPQHF. Written as DNA, the CDR3 is TGTGCCAGCAGCCAAGAAGGCGGGCAAAATCAGCCCCAGCATTTT.

This clonotype was recorded many times. This chain's CDR3 is CASSDINEQFF. The CDR3 region has the DNA TGTGCCAGCAGCGACATCAATGAGCAGTTCTTC. This chain connects TRBV2 to TRBJ2-1; D is uncertain. This CDR3 has 11 amino acids. The germline V gene has CDR1 SNHLY and CDR2 FYNNEI. Trimming took off 6 bases at V and 6 bases at J, with 6 bases between the two ends. Variable domain in full (rest from reference TRBV2 and TRBJ2-1): EPEVTQTPSHQVTQMGQEVILRCVPISNHLYFYWYRQILGQKVEFLVSFYNNEISEKSEIFDDQFSVERPDGSNFTLKIRSTKLEDSAMYFCASSDINEQFFGPGTRLTVL.

V usage is TRBV3-1 and J usage is TRBJ2-3, with 8 bases identical to TRBD2. CDR1 and CDR2 (germline): LGHDT, YNNKEL (reference sequence). The trim removed 3 bases at V and 6 bases at J, leaving 11 bases unmatched. There are 16 residues in the CDR3. CDR3 amino acids: CASSHKWRGAGDTQYF. CDR3 bases: TGTGCCAGCAGCCACAAATGGCGGGGGGCCGGGGATACGCAGTATTTT.

This clonotype has a count of ten or more. This chain joins TRBV5-1 and TRBJ2-2; D unclear. Trimming shortened V by 2 bases and J by 4 bases, and 9 bases separated the two germline ends. CDR3 size: 14 residues. In germline, CDR1 is SGHRS, CDR2 YFSETQ. The CDR3 region is CASSFRPSTGELFF. CDR3 bases: TGCGCCAGCAGCTTTCGGCCGTCCACCGGGGAGCTGTTTTTT.

This clonotype occurred many times. V and J are TRBV12-3 or TRBV12-4 and TRBJ2-1, with a possible D match to TRBD1 (5 bases). CDR3 length equals 15 residues. V lost 6 bases and J 4 bases, leaving 16 bases between the germline ends. The CDR3 is CASSPSGRAYNEQFF. The DNA of the CDR3 is TGTGCCAGCAGCCCCTCGGGCAGGGCTTACAATGAGCAGTTCTTC.

This clonotype was observed many times. The chain carries TRBV7-8 and TRBJ2-2; 12 bases map to TRBD2. CDR1 is SGHVS and CDR2 is FQNEAQ in the germline V gene. With V trimmed by 5 bases and J by 6 bases, 7 bases remained unmatched. This CDR3 is built from 16 residues. Here the CDR3 reads CASSPRTSGTPGELFF. The CDR3 DNA reads as TGTGCCAGCAGCCCGAGGACTAGCGGGACACCCGGGGAGCTGTTTTTT.

This clonotype appeared many times. The V and J genes are TRBV2 and TRBJ2-5, with 7 bases identical to TRBD2. The CDR3 covers 13 residues. The ends lost 8 bases at V and 3 bases at J; junction bases unmatched: 6. Germline V gene sequence: CDR1 SNHLY, CDR2 FYNNEI. The CDR3 reads CASLWGGKETQYF. CDR3 DNA: TGTGCCAGCCTCTGGGGGGGGAAAGAGACCCAGTACTTC.

The table lists this clonotype with many counts. The V gene is TRBV28, the J gene TRBJ2-5; TRBD1 matches at 7 bases. The V and J ends lost 5 bases and 4 bases, in that order; junction bases with no gene match: 7. CDR3 size: 14 residues. Germline CDR1 MDHEN, CDR2 SYDVKM. In nucleotides, the CDR3 is TGTGCCAGCAGTCAAGTTACAGGGGTAGAGACCCAGTACTTC. Translating it yields CASSQVTGVETQYF.

This chain links TRBV9 with TRBJ2-7; D possibly corresponds to TRBD2 (6 bases). Germline CDR1 SGDLS, CDR2 YYNGEE. The CDR3 is 14 residues long. With 2 bases removed from V and 4 bases from J, the gap between germline ends came to 13 bases. The CDR3 DNA follows: TGTGCCAGCAGCGTGGGGGGTGCGGATTACGAGCAGTACTTC. Translated, it gives CASSVGGADYEQYF.

This clonotype was counted ten times or more. The CDR3 DNA reads as TGCGCCAGCAGCTTGGCGGTGGGGCAAGATAATTCACCCCTCCACTTT. Amino acids: CASSLAVGQDNSPLHF. The chain has TRBV5-1 and TRBJ1-6; the D gene is possibly TRBD1 (5 bases). Germline-derived CDR1 and CDR2 are SGHRS and YFSETQ. V was shortened by 0 bases and J by 5 bases, with 12 bases between the two germline ends. This CDR3 spans 16 amino acids.

This clonotype was recorded at least ten times. Here the CDR3 reads CASSHLGQGGEKLFF. In DNA form, the CDR3 reads TGCGCCAGCAGCCACCTGGGACAGGGAGGTGAAAAACTGTTTTTT. The V call is TRBV4-1, the J call TRBJ1-4; 9 nucleotides agree with TRBD1. Germline-derived CDR1 and CDR2 are MGHRA and YSYEKL. Unmatched junction bases numbered 6, after V lost 3 bases and J lost 7 bases. This CDR3 has 15 amino acids.

This clonotype appeared many times. The V call is TRBV4-1, the J call TRBJ2-7; TRBD1 agrees at 7 bases. From germline, CDR1 is MGHRA and CDR2 YSYEKL. The CDR3 is made up of 15 amino acids. J lost 3 bases, V lost 0 bases, and 5 bases had no gene match. The CDR3 loop is CASSQEQGLNYEQYF. CDR3 DNA: TGCGCCAGCAGCCAAGAACAGGGGCTTAACTACGAGCAGTACTTC.